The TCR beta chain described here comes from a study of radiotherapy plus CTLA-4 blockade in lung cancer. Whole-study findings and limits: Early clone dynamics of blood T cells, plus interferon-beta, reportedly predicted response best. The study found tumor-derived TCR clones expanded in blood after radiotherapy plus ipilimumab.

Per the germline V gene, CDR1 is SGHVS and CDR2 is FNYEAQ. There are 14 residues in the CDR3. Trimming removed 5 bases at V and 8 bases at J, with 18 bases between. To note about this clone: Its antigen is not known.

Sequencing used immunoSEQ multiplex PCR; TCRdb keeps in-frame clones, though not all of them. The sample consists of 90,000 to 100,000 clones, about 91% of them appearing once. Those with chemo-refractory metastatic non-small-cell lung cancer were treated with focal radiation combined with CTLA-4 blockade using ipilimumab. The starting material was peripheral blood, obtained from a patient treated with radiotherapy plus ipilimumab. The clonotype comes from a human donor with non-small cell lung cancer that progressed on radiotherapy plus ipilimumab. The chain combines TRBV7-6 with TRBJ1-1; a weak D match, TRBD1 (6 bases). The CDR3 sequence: CASSPGDAEREAFF. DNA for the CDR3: TGTGCCAGCAGCCCAGGGGACGCCGAAAGAGAAGCTTTCTTT.